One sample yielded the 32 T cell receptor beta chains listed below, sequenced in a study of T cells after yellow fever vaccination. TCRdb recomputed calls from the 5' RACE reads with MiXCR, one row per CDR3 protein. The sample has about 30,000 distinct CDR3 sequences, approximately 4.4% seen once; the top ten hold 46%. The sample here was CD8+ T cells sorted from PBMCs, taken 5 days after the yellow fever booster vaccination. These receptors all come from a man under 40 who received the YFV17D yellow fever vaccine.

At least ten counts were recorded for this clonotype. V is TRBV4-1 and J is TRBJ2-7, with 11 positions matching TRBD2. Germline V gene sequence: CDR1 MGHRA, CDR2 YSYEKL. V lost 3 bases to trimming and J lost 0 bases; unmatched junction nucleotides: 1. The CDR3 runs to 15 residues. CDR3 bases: TGCGCCAGCAGCCAGACTAGCGGGGTCTCCTACGAGCAGTACTTC. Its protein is CASSQTSGVSYEQYF.

In DNA, the CDR3 is TGTGCCAGCAGCTTAGCTGGTGGGAGTGGGCAGGGGGAGCAGTTCTTC. Amino acids: CASSLAGGSGQGEQFF. The rearrangement uses TRBV7-6 and TRBJ2-1; TRBD1 is a possible D gene (6 bases). Germline loops: CDR1 SGHVS, CDR2 FNYEAQ. Deletions cut 0 bases from V and 10 bases from J, with 19 bases between. The CDR3 has 16 residues.

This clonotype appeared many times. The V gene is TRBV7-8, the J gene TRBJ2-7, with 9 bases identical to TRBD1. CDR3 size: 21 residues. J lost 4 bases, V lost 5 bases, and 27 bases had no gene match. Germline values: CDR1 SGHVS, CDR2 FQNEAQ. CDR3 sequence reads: CASSQPRYSRDRASRGYEQYF. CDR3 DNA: TGTGCCAGCAGCCAACCCCGTTATTCCCGGGACAGGGCATCCCGGGGGTACGAGCAGTACTTC.

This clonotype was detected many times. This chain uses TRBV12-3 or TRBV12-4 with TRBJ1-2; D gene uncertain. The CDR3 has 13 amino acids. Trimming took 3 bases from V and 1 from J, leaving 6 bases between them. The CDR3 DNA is TGTGCCAGCAGTTTTTTCGGTAACTATGGCTACACCTTC. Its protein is CASSFFGNYGYTF.

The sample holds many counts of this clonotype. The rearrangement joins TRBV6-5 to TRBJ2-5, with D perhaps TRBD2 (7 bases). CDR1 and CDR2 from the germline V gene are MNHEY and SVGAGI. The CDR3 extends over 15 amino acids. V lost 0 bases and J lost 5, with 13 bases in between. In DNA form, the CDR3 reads TGTGCCAGCAGTTACTCGGGGGGGGCACGGGAGACCCAGTACTTC. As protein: CASSYSGGARETQYF.

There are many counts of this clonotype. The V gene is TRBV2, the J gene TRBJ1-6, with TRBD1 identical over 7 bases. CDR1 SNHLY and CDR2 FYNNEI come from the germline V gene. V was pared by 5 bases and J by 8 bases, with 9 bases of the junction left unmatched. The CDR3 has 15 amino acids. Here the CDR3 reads CASSQGGPSYSPLHF. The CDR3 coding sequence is TGTGCCAGCAGTCAGGGGGGGCCTTCTTATTCACCCCTCCACTTT.

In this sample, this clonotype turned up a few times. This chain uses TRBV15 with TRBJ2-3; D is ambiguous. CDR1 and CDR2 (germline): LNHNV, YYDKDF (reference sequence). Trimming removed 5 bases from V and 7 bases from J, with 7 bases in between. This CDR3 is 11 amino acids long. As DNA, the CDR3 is TGTGCCACCAGCCAAACTTATACGCAGTATTTT. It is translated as CATSQTYTQYF.

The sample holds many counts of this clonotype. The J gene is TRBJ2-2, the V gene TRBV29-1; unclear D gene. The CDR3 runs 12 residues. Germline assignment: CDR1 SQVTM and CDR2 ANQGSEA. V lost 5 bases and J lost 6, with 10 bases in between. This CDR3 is CSVTVPPGELFF. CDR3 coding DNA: TGCAGCGTTACAGTCCCCCCCGGGGAGCTGTTTTTT.

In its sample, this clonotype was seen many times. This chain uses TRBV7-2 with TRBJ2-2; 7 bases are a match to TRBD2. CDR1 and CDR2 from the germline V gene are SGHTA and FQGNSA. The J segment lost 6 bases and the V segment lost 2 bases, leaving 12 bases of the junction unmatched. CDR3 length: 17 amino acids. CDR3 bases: TGTGCCAGCAGCTTAACGATTTCGACTAGCAGGTCCGGGGAGCTGTTTTTT. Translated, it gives CASSLTISTSRSGELFF. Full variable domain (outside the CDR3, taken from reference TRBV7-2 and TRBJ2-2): GAGVSQSPSNKVTEKGKDVELRCDPISGHTALYWYRQSLGQGLEFLIYFQGNSAPDKSGLPSDRFSAERTGGSVSTLTIQRTQQEDSAVYLCASSLTISTSRSGELFFGEGSRLTVL.

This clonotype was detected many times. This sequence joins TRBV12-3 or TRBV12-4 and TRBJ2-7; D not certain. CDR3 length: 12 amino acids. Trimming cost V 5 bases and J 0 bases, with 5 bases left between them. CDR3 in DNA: TGTGCCAGCAGTCCTAGCTCCTACGAGCAGTACTTC. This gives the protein CASSPSSYEQYF.

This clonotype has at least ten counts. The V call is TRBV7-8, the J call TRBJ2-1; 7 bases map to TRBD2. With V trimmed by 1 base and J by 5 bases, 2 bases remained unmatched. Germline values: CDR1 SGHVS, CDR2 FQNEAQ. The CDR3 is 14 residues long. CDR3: CASSLGDYNNEQFF. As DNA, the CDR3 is TGTGCCAGCAGCTTAGGGGACTACAACAATGAGCAGTTCTTC. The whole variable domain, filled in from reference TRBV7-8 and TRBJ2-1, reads GAGVSQSPRYKVAKRGQDVALRCDPISGHVSLFWYQQALGQGPEFLTYFQNEAQLDKSGLPSDRFFAERPEGSVSTLKIQRTQQEDSAVYLCASSLGDYNNEQFFGPGTRLTVL.

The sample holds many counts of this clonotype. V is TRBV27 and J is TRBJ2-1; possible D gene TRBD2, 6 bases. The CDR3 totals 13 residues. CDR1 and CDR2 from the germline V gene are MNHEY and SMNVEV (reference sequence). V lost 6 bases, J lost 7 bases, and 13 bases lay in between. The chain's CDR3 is CASSPGTLNEQFF. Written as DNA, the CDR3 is TGTGCCAGCAGCCCGGGGACTCTGAATGAGCAGTTCTTC.

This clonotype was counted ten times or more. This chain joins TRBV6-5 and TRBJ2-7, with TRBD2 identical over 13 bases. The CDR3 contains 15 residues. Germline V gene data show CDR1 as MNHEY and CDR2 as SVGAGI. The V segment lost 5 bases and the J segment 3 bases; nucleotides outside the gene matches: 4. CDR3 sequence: CASSLGTSGIYEQYF. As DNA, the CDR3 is TGTGCCAGCAGTCTAGGGACTAGCGGGATCTACGAGCAGTACTTC.

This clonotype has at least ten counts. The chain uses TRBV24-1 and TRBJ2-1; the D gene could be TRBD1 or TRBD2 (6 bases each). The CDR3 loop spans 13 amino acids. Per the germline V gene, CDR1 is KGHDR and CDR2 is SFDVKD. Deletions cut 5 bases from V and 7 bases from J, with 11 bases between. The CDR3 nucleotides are TGTGCCACCAGTGGCACAGGGAGGAATGAGCAGTTCTTC. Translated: CATSGTGRNEQFF.

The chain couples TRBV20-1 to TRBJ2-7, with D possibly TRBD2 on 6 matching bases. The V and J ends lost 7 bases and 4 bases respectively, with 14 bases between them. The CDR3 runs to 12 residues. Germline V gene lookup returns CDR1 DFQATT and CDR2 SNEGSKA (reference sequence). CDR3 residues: CSVLYREYEQYF. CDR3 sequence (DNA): TGCAGTGTTCTTTACCGGGAGTACGAGCAGTACTTC.

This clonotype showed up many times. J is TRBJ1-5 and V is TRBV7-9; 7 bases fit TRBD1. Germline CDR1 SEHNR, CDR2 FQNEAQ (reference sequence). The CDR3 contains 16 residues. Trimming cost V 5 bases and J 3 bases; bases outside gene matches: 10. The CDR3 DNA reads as TGTGCCAGCAGCAATGACAGGGCCCTCTTCAATCAGCCCCAGCATTTT. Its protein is CASSNDRALFNQPQHF. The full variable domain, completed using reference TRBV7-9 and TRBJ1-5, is DTGVSQNPRHKITKRGQNVTFRCDPISEHNRLYWYRQTLGQGPEFLTYFQNEAQLEKSRLLSDRFSAERPKGSFSTLEIQRTEQGDSAMYLCASSNDRALFNQPQHFGDGTRLSIL.

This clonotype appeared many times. CDR3 DNA: TGTGCCAGCCTCGAGGTCGGCCAAGAGACCCAGTACTTC. Protein: CASLEVGQETQYF. The chain employs TRBV6-2 or TRBV6-3 and TRBJ2-5; D uncertain. The CDR3 loop spans 13 amino acids. The germline V gene has CDR1 MNHEY and CDR2 SVGEGT. Deletions cut 8 bases from V and 1 base from J, with 11 bases between.

CDR3 amino acids: CASSGGLAYNEQFF. The CDR3 DNA sequence: TGTGCCAGCAGCGGGGGACTAGCCTACAATGAGCAGTTCTTC. This chain links TRBV7-9 with TRBJ2-1, with 8 bases fitting TRBD2. Germline CDR1 and CDR2: SEHNR and FQNEAQ (reference sequence). With V trimmed by 5 bases and J by 2 bases, 2 bases remained unmatched. The CDR3 has 14 amino acids.

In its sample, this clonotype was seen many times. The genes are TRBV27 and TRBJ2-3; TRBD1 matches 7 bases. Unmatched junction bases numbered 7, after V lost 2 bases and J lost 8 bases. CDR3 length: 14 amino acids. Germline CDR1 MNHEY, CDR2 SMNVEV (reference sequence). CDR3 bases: TGTGCCAGCAGTTTAGCTGGGACAGCAGTTACGCAGTATTTT. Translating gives CASSLAGTAVTQYF.

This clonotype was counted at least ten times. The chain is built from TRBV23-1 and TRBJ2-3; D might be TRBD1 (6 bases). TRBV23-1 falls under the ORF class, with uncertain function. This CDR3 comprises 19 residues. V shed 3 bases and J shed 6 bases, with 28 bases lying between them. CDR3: CASSHLLRRNIGGRDTQYF. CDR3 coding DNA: TGCGCCAGCAGTCATCTCCTTCGAAGAAACATTGGGGGCAGGGATACGCAGTATTTT.

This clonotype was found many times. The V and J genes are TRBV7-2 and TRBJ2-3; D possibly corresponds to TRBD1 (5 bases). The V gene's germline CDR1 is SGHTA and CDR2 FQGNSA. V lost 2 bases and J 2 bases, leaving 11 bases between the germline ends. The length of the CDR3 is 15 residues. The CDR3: CASSLIQGLTDTQYF. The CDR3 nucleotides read TGTGCCAGCAGCTTAATCCAGGGCCTCACAGATACGCAGTATTTT.

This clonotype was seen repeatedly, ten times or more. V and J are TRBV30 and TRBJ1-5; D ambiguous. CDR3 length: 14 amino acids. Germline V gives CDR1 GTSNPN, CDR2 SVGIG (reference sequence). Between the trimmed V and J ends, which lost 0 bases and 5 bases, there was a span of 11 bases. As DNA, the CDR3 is TGTGCCTGGAGTGTGGGCAGCTTATATCAGCCCCAGCATTTT. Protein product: CAWSVGSLYQPQHF.

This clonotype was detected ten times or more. The CDR3 DNA sequence: TGTGCCAGCAGGCTCCCCGGGGCCAACGTCCTGACTTTC. Translating gives CASRLPGANVLTF. This chain connects TRBV28 to TRBJ2-6; D uncertain. Germline V CDR1 and CDR2: MDHEN, SYDVKM. CDR3 length: 13 residues. Trimming cost V 6 bases and J 4 bases, with 7 bases left between them.

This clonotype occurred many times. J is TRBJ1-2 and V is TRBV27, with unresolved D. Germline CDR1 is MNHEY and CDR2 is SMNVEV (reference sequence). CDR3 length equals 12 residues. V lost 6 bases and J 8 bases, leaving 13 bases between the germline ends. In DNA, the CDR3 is TGTGCCAGCAGAGTTAGGGAACGCGGCTACACCTTC. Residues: CASRVRERGYTF.

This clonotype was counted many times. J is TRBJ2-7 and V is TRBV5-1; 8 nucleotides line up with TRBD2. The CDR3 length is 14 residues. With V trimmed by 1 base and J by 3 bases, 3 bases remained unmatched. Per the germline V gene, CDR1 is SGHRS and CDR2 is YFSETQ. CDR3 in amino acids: CASSLTSGNYEQYF. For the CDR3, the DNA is TGCGCCAGCAGCTTGACTAGCGGCAACTACGAGCAGTACTTC. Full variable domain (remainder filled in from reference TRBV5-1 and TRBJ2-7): KAGVTQTPRYLIKTRGQQVTLSCSPISGHRSVSWYQQTPGQGLQFLFEYFSETQRNKGNFPGRFSGRQFSNSRSEMNVSTLELGDSALYLCASSLTSGNYEQYFGPGTRLTVT.

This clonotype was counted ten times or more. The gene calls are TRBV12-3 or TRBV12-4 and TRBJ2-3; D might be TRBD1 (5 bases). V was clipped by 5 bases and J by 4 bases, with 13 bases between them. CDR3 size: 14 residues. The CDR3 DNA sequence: TGTGCCAGCAGTCCCCAGGGTTCCCCAGATACGCAGTATTTT. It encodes CASSPQGSPDTQYF.

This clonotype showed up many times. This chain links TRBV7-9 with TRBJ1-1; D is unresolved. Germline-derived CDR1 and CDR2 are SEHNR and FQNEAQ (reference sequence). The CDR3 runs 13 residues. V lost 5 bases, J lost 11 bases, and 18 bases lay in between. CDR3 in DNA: TGTGCCAGCAGCCTCTCCAATGATTTTTGGGCTTTCTTT. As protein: CASSLSNDFWAFF.

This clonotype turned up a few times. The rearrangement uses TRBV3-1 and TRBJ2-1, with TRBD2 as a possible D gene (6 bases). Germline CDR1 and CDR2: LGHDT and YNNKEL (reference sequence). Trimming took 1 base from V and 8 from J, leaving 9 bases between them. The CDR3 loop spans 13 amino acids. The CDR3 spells CASSQGGVDEQFF. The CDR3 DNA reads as TGTGCCAGCAGCCAAGGGGGGGTTGATGAGCAGTTCTTC.

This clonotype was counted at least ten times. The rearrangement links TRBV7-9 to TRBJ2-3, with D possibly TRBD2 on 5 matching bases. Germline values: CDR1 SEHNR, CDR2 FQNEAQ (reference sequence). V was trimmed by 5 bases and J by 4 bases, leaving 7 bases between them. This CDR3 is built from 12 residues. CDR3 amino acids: CASSHGADTQYF. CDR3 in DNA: TGTGCCAGCAGCCACGGGGCAGATACGCAGTATTTT.

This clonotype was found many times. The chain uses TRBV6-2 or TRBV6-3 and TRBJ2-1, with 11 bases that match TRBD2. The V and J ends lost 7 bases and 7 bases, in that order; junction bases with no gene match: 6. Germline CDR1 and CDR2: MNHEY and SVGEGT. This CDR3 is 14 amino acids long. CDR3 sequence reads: CASNALAGVNEQFF. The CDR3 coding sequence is TGTGCCAGCAACGCACTAGCGGGAGTTAATGAGCAGTTCTTC.

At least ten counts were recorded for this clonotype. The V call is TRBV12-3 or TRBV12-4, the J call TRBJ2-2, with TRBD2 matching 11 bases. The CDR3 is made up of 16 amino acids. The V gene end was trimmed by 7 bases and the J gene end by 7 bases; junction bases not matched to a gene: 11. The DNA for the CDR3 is TGTGCCAGCACCGTCTTAGCGGGAGGGCCAGGCGGGGAGCTGTTTTTT. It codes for CASTVLAGGPGGELFF.

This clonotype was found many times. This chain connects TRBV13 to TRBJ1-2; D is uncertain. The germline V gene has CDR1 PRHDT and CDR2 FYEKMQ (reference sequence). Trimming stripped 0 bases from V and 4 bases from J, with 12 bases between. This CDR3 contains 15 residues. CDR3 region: CASSLGPSAPYGYTF. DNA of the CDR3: TGTGCCAGCAGCTTAGGCCCCTCCGCCCCCTATGGCTACACCTTC.